Each of the 29 T cell receptor beta chains below was sequenced from the same sample in a study of OX40 agonist ivuxolimab in advanced cancers. Measured with immunoSEQ multiplex PCR; TCRdb has only the in-frame clones, and not every one. The sample lists about 77,000 clones; more than 70% were seen once. The sample here was CD4+ or CD8+ T cells sorted from blood, taken in a trial of the OX40 agonist ivuxolimab. All receptors derive from an adult with an advanced solid tumor such as melanoma, head and neck, liver or kidney cancer.

This sequence joins TRBV30 and TRBJ1-2; tentatively, D is TRBD1 (6 bases). The CDR3 is 12 residues long. Trimming took off 5 bases at V and 8 bases at J, with 15 bases between the two ends. Germline values: CDR1 GTSNPN, CDR2 SVGIG (reference sequence). The CDR3 is CAWSPGQAGYTF. CDR3 coding DNA: TGTGCCTGGTCCCCGGGACAAGCAGGCTACACCTTC.

The gene calls are TRBV12-5 and TRBJ2-1; weak D call: TRBD1 (6 bases). This CDR3 has 14 residues. V lost 1 base, J lost 11 bases, and 15 bases lay in between. CDR1 is LGHNT, CDR2 FRNRAP, per germline. The DNA of the CDR3 is TGTGCTAGTGGTTTGGCTGAAGGGGGAACCCAGCAGTTCTTC. It encodes CASGLAEGGTQQFF.

The chain is built from TRBV7-9 and TRBJ1-2; D gene uncertain. This CDR3 contains 12 residues. Germline V gene sequence: CDR1 SEHNR, CDR2 FQNEAQ (reference sequence). Trimming took off 8 bases at V and 8 bases at J, with 15 bases between the two ends. CDR3 nucleotides: TGTGCCAGCTCCCGAGGTGTCCGGGGCTACACCTTC. Its translation: CASSRGVRGYTF.

This clone appeared a few times. The chain is built from TRBV6-1 and TRBJ1-1; D is unresolved. This CDR3 spans 12 amino acids. V was trimmed by 5 bases and J by 3 bases, leaving 7 bases between them. Germline loops: CDR1 MNHNS, CDR2 SASEGT. The CDR3 loop reads CASSLRDTEAFF. In DNA form, the CDR3 reads TGTGCCAGCAGTCTCCGGGACACTGAAGCTTTCTTT.

V usage is TRBV6-1 and J usage is TRBJ1-4, with D tentatively TRBD1 (6 bases). The CDR3 is made up of 14 amino acids. Deletions cut 7 bases from V and 8 bases from J, with 17 bases between. Germline assignment: CDR1 MNHNS and CDR2 SASEGT. DNA for the CDR3: TGTGCCAGCACCCAACAGGGCACGTGGGAAAAACTGTTTTTT. Its translation: CASTQQGTWEKLFF.

This chain joins TRBV7-9 and TRBJ2-1; 10 bases are shared with TRBD2. J lost 6 bases, V lost 2 bases, and 4 bases had no gene match. There are 15 residues in the CDR3. The V gene's germline CDR1 is SEHNR and CDR2 FQNEAQ (reference sequence). The CDR3: CASSLIGLAVNEQFF. The CDR3 coding sequence is TGTGCCAGCAGCTTAATAGGACTAGCGGTCAATGAGCAGTTCTTC.

Concerning this clone itself: This specimen includes other DNA sequences encoding the same CDR3. The chain couples TRBV6-5 to TRBJ2-5; D call uncertain. The germline V gene encodes CDR1 MNHEY and CDR2 SVGAGI. The V and J ends lost 0 bases and 5 bases respectively, with 7 bases between them. CDR3 length: 13 amino acids. CDR3 region: CASSYSVGETQYF. The CDR3 DNA follows: TGTGCCAGCAGTTACTCAGTGGGGGAGACCCAGTACTTC.

This sequence joins TRBV5-1 and TRBJ1-4; maybe TRBD1 (6 bases). V shed 3 bases and J shed 7 bases, with 13 bases lying between them. The germline gives CDR1 SGHRS, CDR2 YFSETQ. The CDR3 is made up of 14 amino acids. CDR3 protein: CASSSGTRGEKLFF. The CDR3 bases are TGCGCCAGCAGCTCTGGGACACGCGGTGAAAAACTGTTTTTT. The entire variable domain, with the rest obtained from reference TRBV5-1 and TRBJ1-4, is as follows: KAGVTQTPRYLIKTRGQQVTLSCSPISGHRSVSWYQQTPGQGLQFLFEYFSETQRNKGNFPGRFSGRQFSNSRSEMNVSTLELGDSALYLCASSSGTRGEKLFFGSGTQLSVL.

The rearrangement uses TRBV18 and TRBJ1-3; 10 bases line up with TRBD1. The CDR3 is 17 amino acids. V dropped 3 bases and J dropped 2; count of bases not matched to a gene: 7. Germline CDR1 reads KGHSH; CDR2 reads LQKENI. The CDR3 DNA sequence: TGTGCCAGCTCACCCTCCGGACAGGGGGGAGCTGGAAACACCATATATTTT. Translation: CASSPSGQGGAGNTIYF.

This rearrangement joins TRBV7-2 to TRBJ1-5; D unresolved. The CDR3 contains 12 residues. V was shortened by 2 bases and J by 7 bases, with 6 bases between the two germline ends. The germline V gene has CDR1 SGHTA and CDR2 FQGNSA. CDR3 protein: CASSLPNQPQHF. CDR3 coding DNA: TGTGCCAGCAGCTTACCCAACCAGCCCCAGCATTTT.

This clone occurred once. The rearrangement links TRBV10-3 to TRBJ2-7; D gene unclear. The CDR3 extends over 12 amino acids. Trimming took 6 bases from V and 0 from J, leaving 6 bases between them. Germline V lookup: CDR1 ENHRY, CDR2 SYGVKD. The CDR3 bases are TGTGCCATCAGGGCCAGCTCCTACGAGCAGTACTTC. Translated: CAIRASSYEQYF.

The chain employs TRBV29-1 and TRBJ2-7, with 8 bases matching TRBD2. CDR1 is SQVTM, CDR2 ANQGSEA, per germline. CDR3 length equals 14 residues. V was pared by 6 bases and J by 2 bases, with 9 bases of the junction left unmatched. In nucleotides, the CDR3 is TGCAGCGTGGAGAGGCTAGCGGGTGCCTACGAGCAGTACTTC. Translating it yields CSVERLAGAYEQYF.

The chain recombines TRBV2 with TRBJ2-1; D is perhaps TRBD2 (6 bases). The CDR3 contains 14 residues. V was shortened by 1 base and J by 8 bases, with 12 bases between the two germline ends. The germline gives CDR1 SNHLY, CDR2 FYNNEI. The CDR3 DNA is TGTGCCAGCAGTGAAGGGCTAGCGAGCGATGAGCAGTTCTTC. Translation gives CASSEGLASDEQFF.

This clone was seen a single time. The chain links TRBV4-2 to TRBJ1-2; TRBD1 matches 12 bases. J gave up 0 bases and V 0 bases, and 8 bases lay outside the gene matches. In germline, CDR1 is LGHNA, CDR2 YNFKEQ. CDR3 size: 19 residues. The CDR3 is CASSQDTRDRGPANYGYTF. As DNA, the CDR3 is TGTGCCAGCAGCCAAGATACACGGGACAGGGGGCCAGCTAACTATGGCTACACCTTC.

In this sample, this clone turned up a few times. This chain joins TRBV19 and TRBJ1-5, with 7 nucleotides matching TRBD1. V lost 6 bases and J lost 1; bases outside the gene matches: 9. CDR1 LNHDA and CDR2 SQIVND come from the germline V gene (reference sequence). This CDR3 is 16 amino acids long. CDR3 loop: CASSDLTGASNQPQHF. The DNA of the CDR3 is TGTGCCAGTAGCGACCTCACAGGGGCGAGCAATCAGCCCCAGCATTTT.

The V call is TRBV14, the J call TRBJ2-1; 7 bases align to TRBD2. The CDR3 covers 17 residues. V trimming: 2 bases; J trimming: 0 bases; junction bases outside the gene matches: 7. Looked up from germline, CDR1 is SGHDN and CDR2 is FVKESK. CDR3 amino acids: CASSQIGRASSYNEQFF. The DNA of the CDR3 is TGTGCCAGCAGCCAAATTGGGAGGGCTAGCTCCTACAATGAGCAGTTCTTC.

The chain couples TRBV10-3 to TRBJ2-7, with TRBD1 identical over 7 bases. CDR3 length: 13 residues. Germline CDR1 and CDR2: ENHRY and SYGVKD. After removal of 4 bases from V and 2 bases from J, the junction contained 2 bases not matched to a gene. The CDR3 DNA sequence: TGTGCCATCAGTGGACAGGGTACCTACGAGCAGTACTTC. Translating it yields CAISGQGTYEQYF.

The chain is built from TRBV28 and TRBJ1-2; weak D call: TRBD1 (5 bases). CDR1 is MDHEN and CDR2 is SYDVKM in the germline V gene. The CDR3 length is 12 residues. The V end lost 6 bases, the J end lost 5 bases, and 10 bases lay between the germline ends. CDR3 DNA sequence: TGTGCCAGCAGCGGGACGGCATATGGCTACACCTTC. It specifies CASSGTAYGYTF.

This clone is a singleton in its sample. The rearrangement uses TRBV11-2 and TRBJ1-2, with a weak D call TRBD1 (5 bases). Germline CDR1 is SGHAT and CDR2 is FQNNGV. V was trimmed by 5 bases and J by 3 bases, leaving 13 bases between them. The CDR3 has 14 residues. Here the CDR3 DNA reads TGTGCCAGCAGCCGGGGCGACGGGGACTATGGCTACACCTTC. The encoded protein is CASSRGDGDYGYTF.

This clone was picked up a small number of times. The V call is TRBV28, the J call TRBJ1-1; 8 bases are a match to TRBD1. V was clipped by 3 bases and J by 1 base; unmatched bases: 4. The CDR3 extends over 15 amino acids. The germline V gene encodes CDR1 MDHEN and CDR2 SYDVKM. The CDR3 coding sequence is TGTGCCAGCAGTTTTCAGGGGGCGCGGAACACTGAAGCTTTCTTT. Its protein is CASSFQGARNTEAFF. Together with reference TRBV28 and TRBJ1-1, the CDR3 gives the full variable domain: DVKVTQSSRYLVKRTGEKVFLECVQDMDHENMFWYRQDPGLGLRLIYFSYDVKMKEKGDIPEGYSVSREKKERFSLILESASTNQTSMYLCASSFQGARNTEAFFGQGTRLTVV.

The DNA of the CDR3 is TGTGCCAGCAGTTTTGGGGCAGGGGAACAGCCCCAGCATTTT. It specifies CASSFGAGEQPQHF. J is TRBJ1-5 and V is TRBV28; D might be TRBD1 (6 bases). The V gene lost 3 bases and the J gene lost 7 bases, with 13 bases spanning the gap. CDR1 is MDHEN, CDR2 SYDVKM, per germline. The CDR3 runs 14 residues.

This chain connects TRBV28 to TRBJ1-3; 8 bases are a match to TRBD1. Germline loops: CDR1 MDHEN, CDR2 SYDVKM. V shed 4 bases, J shed 9 bases, and the junction held 5 bases outside the gene matches. The CDR3 contains 13 residues. Written as DNA, the CDR3 is TGTGCCAGCAGTTGGCCAGGGGGCAGCACCATATATTTT. Amino acid sequence: CASSWPGGSTIYF.

The chain joins TRBV6-1 to TRBJ2-5, with unresolved D. CDR1 and CDR2 from the germline V gene are MNHNS and SASEGT. The CDR3 length is 12 residues. The V and J ends lost 8 bases and 1 base respectively, with 8 bases between them. CDR3 region: CASVGSQETQYF. CDR3 bases: TGTGCCAGCGTGGGCAGCCAAGAGACCCAGTACTTC.

A single count supports this clone. This rearrangement joins TRBV9 to TRBJ2-2; 11 bases are shared with TRBD2. The CDR3 totals 17 residues. Trimming cost V 5 bases and J 2 bases; bases outside gene matches: 8. In germline, CDR1 is SGDLS, CDR2 YYNGEE. CDR3 sequence: CASSPLAGAPNTGELFF. For the CDR3, the DNA is TGTGCCAGCAGTCCACTAGCGGGAGCACCAAACACCGGGGAGCTGTTTTTT.

The chain has TRBV5-4 and TRBJ2-2; 13 bases are a match to TRBD2. The CDR3 has 16 residues. The V gene's germline CDR1 is SGHNT and CDR2 YYREEE (reference sequence). The junction had 5 bases not matched to a gene; V was cut back by 3 bases and J by 6 bases. CDR3 region: CASSSWTSGSPGELFF. CDR3 bases: TGTGCCAGCAGCTCATGGACTAGCGGGAGCCCCGGGGAGCTGTTTTTT.

This chain joins TRBV19 and TRBJ2-1; possibly TRBD1 or TRBD2 for D (5 bases each). Germline CDR1 LNHDA, CDR2 SQIVND (reference sequence). Trimming took 3 bases from V and 8 from J, leaving 11 bases between them. The CDR3 has 13 residues. The CDR3: CASSILRDDEQFF. In nucleotides, the CDR3 is TGTGCCAGTAGTATCCTCAGGGACGATGAGCAGTTCTTC.

The rearrangement uses TRBV9 and TRBJ1-1, with TRBD1 identical over 7 bases. This CDR3 comprises 15 residues. Germline CDR1 SGDLS, CDR2 YYNGEE. Trimming at V came to 4 bases and at J to 5 bases, leaving 11 bases not matched to a gene. For the CDR3, the DNA is TGTGCCAGCAGCCCGCGGGGCAGGGGGAAAACTGAAGCTTTCTTT. It specifies CASSPRGRGKTEAFF.

About this clone itself: The sample holds other DNA sequences that translate to the same CDR3. The chain combines TRBV15 with TRBJ2-1; 9 nucleotides line up with TRBD2. Germline V gives CDR1 LNHNV, CDR2 YYDKDF (reference sequence). The CDR3 totals 15 residues. V gave up 3 bases and J gave up 10 bases; unmatched junction bases: 10. Written as DNA, the CDR3 is TGTGCCACCAGCAGGGAGAGCGGGGGGCTGACAGAGCAGTTCTTC. Its translation is CATSRESGGLTEQFF.

This chain joins TRBV28 and TRBJ1-1, with 8 bases fitting TRBD1. In germline, CDR1 is MDHEN, CDR2 SYDVKM. The CDR3 loop spans 15 amino acids. V lost 3 bases to trimming and J lost 7 bases; unmatched junction nucleotides: 10. CDR3 nucleotide sequence: TGTGCCAGCAGTTTGGAGACGGGACAGGTACGTGAAGCTTTCTTT. Its translation: CASSLETGQVREAFF. The variable domain in full, with the rest retrieved from reference TRBV28 and TRBJ1-1, is DVKVTQSSRYLVKRTGEKVFLECVQDMDHENMFWYRQDPGLGLRLIYFSYDVKMKEKGDIPEGYSVSREKKERFSLILESASTNQTSMYLCASSLETGQVREAFFGQGTRLTVV.